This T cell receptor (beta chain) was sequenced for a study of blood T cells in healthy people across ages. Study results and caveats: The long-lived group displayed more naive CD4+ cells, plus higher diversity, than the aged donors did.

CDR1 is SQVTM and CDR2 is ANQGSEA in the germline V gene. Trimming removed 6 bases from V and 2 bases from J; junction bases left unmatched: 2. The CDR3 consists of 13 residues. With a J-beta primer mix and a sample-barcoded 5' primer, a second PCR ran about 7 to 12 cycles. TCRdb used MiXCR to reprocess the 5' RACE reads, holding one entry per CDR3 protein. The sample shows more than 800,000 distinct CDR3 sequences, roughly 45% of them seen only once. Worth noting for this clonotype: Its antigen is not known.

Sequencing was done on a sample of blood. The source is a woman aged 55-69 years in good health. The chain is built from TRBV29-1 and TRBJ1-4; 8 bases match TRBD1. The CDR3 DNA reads TGCAGCGTCTGGACAGGGACTAATGAAAAACTGTTTTTT. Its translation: CSVWTGTNEKLFF.